This T cell receptor beta chain appears in the sequencing data of a study of blood T cell repertoires in COVID-19. Overall study: The United States, Italy and Spain supplied acute and convalescent COVID-19 samples. Sample material is recorded as cDNA or gDNA derived from T cells, B-cell-depleted T cells, or PBMCs.

From germline, CDR1 is SGHDT and CDR2 YYEEEE. V was shortened by 1 base and J by 0 bases, with 14 bases between the two germline ends. CDR3 length equals 17 residues. How the authors handled the data: It was from reference gene primer amplification that nucleated cell counts were estimated. Produced via immunoSEQ multiplex PCR; TCRdb's table is partial and in-frame only. V and J calls and clone size are given by that table; D and trimming were obtained from the DNA. The sample has approximately 100,000 clones; roughly nine tenths are singletons. The sequence was obtained from a man in his forties or fifties with acute or convalescent COVID-19. The rearrangement joins TRBV5-6 to TRBJ1-3; tentatively, D is TRBD1 (6 bases). Specimen: peripheral blood. CDR3 protein: CASSLKRTVSSGNTIYF. CDR3 nucleotide sequence: TGTGCCAGCAGCTTGAAAAGGACAGTAAGCTCTGGAAACACCATATATTTT.